The clone carrying this T cell receptor (beta chain) has just a few counts. What it recognizes is unknown. This sample is part of a study of blood T cells in healthy people across ages. The second PCR ran roughly 7 to 11 cycles with a sample-barcoded 5' primer and J-beta primers. MiXCR was run by TCRdb on the 5' RACE reads, yielding one entry per CDR3 protein. Counted here are roughly 500,000 distinct CDR3 sequences, approximately 25% occurring once; the ten biggest clones make up just over 8.5%. CDR3 length: 13 residues. In germline, CDR1 is SEHNR, CDR2 FQNEAQ (reference sequence). Deletions cut 4 bases from V and 11 bases from J, with 17 bases between. Broader study findings: Researchers said unsorted PBMCs prevented a conclusive naive versus antigen-experienced comparison.

These data also featured in a second study, about T cells of mothers and their children. That source adds: All donors were healthy and Caucasian; they were a few mothers and their six children.

This chain links TRBV7-9 with TRBJ2-5; D is uncertain. Sequenced material: blood. This sequence was found in a boy aged 5 to 17 in good health. CDR3: CASSSVMSYGQYF. In DNA, the CDR3 is TGTGCCAGCAGCTCGGTCATGTCCTACGGGCAGTACTTC. Using reference TRBV7-9 and TRBJ2-5 for the parts outside the CDR3, the full variable domain is DTGVSQNPRHKITKRGQNVTFRCDPISEHNRLYWYRQTLGQGPEFLTYFQNEAQLEKSRLLSDRFSAERPKGSFSTLEIQRTEQGDSAMYLCASSSVMSYGQYFGPGTRLLVL.